This T cell receptor beta chain emerged from a study of cytomegalovirus exposure and HLA in healthy donors. Regarding the study as a whole: Per a prior analysis, the majority of TCR beta V segments were productive roughly 90% or roughly 30% of the time. When a later analysis was performed, an Asian-associated ancestry cluster reportedly had fewer N-insertions than the approximately 690-donor mean. Later genetic work tied a missense DCLRE1C variant to beta-chain V and J trimming. Reports described diagnosis of cytomegalovirus status by the classifier as highly specific and sensitive.

CDR1 SGHRS and CDR2 YFSETQ come from the germline V gene. The CDR3 contains 15 residues. J gave up 5 bases and V 4 bases, and 11 bases lay outside the gene matches. Researchers ran the PCR with 60 Vbeta and 13 Jbeta primers. Here immunoSEQ multiplex PCR was the method, and the copy in TCRdb shows in-frame clones only, minus some. The table includes about 190,000 clones, 75% to 90% detected once. As for this clone: The antigen is not known.

The chain combines TRBV5-1 with TRBJ2-5; 7 nucleotides agree with TRBD1. Source material: PBMCs. The clonotype originates from a woman under 40 in good health and CMV-seronegative. CDR3 bases: TGCGCCAGCAGCATTGGGGACCCCAGGGGGGAGACCCAGTACTTC. This gives the protein CASSIGDPRGETQYF.